This T cell receptor beta chain is drawn from a study of early T cells in non-severe SARS-CoV-2 infection. Findings and caveats of the study: Reliance on VDJdb matching favored anti-spike CD8 responses; private and CD4 specificities were missed.

The V and J ends lost 8 bases and 4 bases, in that order; junction bases with no gene match: 6. The CDR3 length is 14 residues. Germline V gene data show CDR1 as MDHEN and CDR2 as SYDVKM. This clonotype was found many times. Antigen: not known. Molecules of cDNA were individually given unique molecular identifiers that were attached to them. TCRdb called the 5' RACE reads again in MiXCR, with one record for every CDR3 protein. The table shows tens of thousands of distinct CDR3 sequences, with over 9.5% occurring only once. The V and J genes are TRBV28 and TRBJ2-2; TRBD1 matches at 8 bases. The sequencing used whole blood, collected at baseline. The sequence came from an adult who was a healthcare worker with PCR-confirmed SARS-CoV-2 infection or an uninfected control (not recorded which). The CDR3 sequence is CASHSDRGTGELFF. CDR3 bases: TGTGCCAGCCATTCTGACAGGGGCACCGGGGAGCTGTTTTTT.